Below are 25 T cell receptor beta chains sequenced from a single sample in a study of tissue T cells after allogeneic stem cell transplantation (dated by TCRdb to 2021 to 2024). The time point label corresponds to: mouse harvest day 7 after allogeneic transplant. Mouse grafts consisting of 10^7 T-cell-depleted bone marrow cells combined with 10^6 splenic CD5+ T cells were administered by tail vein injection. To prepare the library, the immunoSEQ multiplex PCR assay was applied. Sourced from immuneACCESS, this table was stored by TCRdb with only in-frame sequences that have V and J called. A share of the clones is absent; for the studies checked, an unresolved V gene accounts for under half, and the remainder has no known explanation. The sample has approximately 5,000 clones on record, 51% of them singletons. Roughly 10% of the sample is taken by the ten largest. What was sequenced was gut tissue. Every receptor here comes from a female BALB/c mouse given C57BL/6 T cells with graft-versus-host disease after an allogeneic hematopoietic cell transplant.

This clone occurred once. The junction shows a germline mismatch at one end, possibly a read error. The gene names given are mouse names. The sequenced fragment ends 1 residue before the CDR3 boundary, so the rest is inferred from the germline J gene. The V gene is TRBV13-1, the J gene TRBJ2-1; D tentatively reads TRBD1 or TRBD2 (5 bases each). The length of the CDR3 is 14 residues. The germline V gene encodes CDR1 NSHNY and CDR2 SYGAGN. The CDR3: CASSDRGNYAKQFF. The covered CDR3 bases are TGTGCCAGCAGTGATCGGGGGAACTATGCTAAGCAGTTC.

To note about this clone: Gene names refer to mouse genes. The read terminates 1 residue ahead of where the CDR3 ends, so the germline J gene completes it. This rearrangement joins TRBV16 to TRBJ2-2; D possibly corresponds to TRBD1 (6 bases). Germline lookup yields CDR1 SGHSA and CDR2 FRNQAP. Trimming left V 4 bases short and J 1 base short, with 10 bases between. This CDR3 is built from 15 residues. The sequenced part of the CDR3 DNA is TGTGCAAGCAGCTCCCAGGGGATAAACACCGGGCAGCTCTAC. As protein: CASSSQGINTGQLY. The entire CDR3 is CASSSQGINTGQLYF.

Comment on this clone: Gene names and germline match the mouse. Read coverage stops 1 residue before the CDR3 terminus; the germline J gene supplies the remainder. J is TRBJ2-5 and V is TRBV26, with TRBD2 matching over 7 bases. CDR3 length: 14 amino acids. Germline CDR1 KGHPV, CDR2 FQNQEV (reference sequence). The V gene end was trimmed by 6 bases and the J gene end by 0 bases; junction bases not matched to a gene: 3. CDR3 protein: CASSPTGNQDTQYF. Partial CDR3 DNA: TGTGCCAGCAGCCCGACTGGGAACCAAGACACCCAGTAC.

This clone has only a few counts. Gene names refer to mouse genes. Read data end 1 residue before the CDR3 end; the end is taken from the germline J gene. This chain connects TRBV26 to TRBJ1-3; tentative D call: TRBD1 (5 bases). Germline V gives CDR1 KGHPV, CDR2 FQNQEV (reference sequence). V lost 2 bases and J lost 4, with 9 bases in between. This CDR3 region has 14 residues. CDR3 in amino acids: CASSLSRAGNTLYF. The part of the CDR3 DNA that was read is TGTGCCAGCAGTCTGAGCAGGGCGGGAAATACGCTCTAT.

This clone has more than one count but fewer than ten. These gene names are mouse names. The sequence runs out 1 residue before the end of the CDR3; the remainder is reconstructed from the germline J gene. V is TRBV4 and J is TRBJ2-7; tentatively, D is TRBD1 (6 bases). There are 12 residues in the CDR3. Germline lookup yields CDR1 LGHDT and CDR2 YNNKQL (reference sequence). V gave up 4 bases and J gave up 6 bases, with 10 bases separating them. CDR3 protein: CASSFGQPEQYF. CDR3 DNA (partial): TGTGCCAGCAGCTTTGGACAGCCTGAACAGTAC.

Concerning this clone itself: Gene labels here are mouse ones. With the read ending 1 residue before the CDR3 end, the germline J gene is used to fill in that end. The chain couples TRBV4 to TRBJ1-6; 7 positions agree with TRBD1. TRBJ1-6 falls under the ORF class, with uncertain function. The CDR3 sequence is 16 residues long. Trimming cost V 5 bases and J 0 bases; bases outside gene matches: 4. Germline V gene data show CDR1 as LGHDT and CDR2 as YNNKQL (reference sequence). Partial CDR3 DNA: TGTGCCAGCAGCCCCGGGACAGATTCCTATAATTCGCCCCTCTAC. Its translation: CASSPGTDSYNSPLY. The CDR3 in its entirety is CASSPGTDSYNSPLYF.

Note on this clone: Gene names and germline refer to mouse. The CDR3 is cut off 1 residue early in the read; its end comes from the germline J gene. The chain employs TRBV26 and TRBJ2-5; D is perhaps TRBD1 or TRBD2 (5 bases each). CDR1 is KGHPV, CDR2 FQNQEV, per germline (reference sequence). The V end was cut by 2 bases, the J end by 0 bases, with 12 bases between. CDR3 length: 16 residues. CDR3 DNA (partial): TGTGCCAGCAGTCTGGGATGGGGCTTTAACCAAGACACCCAGTAC. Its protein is CASSLGWGFNQDTQY. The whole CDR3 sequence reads CASSLGWGFNQDTQYF.

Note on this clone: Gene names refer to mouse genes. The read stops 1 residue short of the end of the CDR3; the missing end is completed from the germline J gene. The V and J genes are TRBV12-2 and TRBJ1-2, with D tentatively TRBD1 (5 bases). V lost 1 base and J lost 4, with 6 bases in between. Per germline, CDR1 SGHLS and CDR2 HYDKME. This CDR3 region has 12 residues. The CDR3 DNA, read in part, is TGTGCCAGCTCTCTTGGGGGCTCCGACTACACC. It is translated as CASSLGGSDYT. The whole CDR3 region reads CASSLGGSDYTF. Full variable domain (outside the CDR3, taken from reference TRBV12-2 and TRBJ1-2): NSGVVQSPRYIIKGKGERSILKCIPISGHLSVAWYQQTQGQELKFFIQHYDKMERDKGNLPSRFSVQQFDDYHSEMNMSALELEDSAVYFCASSLGGSDYTFGSGTRLLVI.

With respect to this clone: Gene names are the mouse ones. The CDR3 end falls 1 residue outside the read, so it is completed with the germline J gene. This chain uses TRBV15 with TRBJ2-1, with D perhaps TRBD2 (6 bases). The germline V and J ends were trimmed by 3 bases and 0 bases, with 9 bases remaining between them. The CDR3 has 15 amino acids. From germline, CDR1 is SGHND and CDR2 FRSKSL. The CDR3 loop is CASSFLGYNYAEQFF. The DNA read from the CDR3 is TGTGCCAGCAGTTTTCTGGGGTATAACTATGCTGAGCAGTTC.

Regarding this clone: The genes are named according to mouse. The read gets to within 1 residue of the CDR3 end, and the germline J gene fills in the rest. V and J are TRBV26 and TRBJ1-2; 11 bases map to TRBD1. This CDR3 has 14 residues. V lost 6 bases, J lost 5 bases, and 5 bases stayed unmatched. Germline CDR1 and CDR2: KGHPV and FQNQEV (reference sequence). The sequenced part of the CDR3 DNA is TGTGCCAGCAGCCCCGGGACAGGGGGATCCGACTACACC. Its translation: CASSPGTGGSDYT. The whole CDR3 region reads CASSPGTGGSDYTF.

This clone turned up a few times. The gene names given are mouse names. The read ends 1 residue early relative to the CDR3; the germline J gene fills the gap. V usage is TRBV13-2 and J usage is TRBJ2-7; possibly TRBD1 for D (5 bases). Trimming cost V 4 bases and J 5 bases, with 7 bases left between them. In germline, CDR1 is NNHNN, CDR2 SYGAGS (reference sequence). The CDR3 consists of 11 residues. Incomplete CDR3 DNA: TGTGCCAGCGGTCAGGGTGATGAACAGTAC. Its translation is CASGQGDEQY. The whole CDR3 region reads CASGQGDEQYF.

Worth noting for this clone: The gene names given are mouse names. CDR3 sequence reads: CTCSARQYNYAEQFF. The sequenced CDR3 bases are TGCACCTGCAGTGCCCGACAATATAACTATGCTGAGCAGTTC. This sequence joins TRBV1 and TRBJ2-1; D is ambiguous. The sequenced fragment ends 1 residue before the CDR3 boundary, so the rest is inferred from the germline J gene. V was clipped by 3 bases and J by 0 bases, with 9 bases between them. In germline, CDR1 is NSQYPW, CDR2 LRSPGD (reference sequence). This CDR3 has 15 residues.

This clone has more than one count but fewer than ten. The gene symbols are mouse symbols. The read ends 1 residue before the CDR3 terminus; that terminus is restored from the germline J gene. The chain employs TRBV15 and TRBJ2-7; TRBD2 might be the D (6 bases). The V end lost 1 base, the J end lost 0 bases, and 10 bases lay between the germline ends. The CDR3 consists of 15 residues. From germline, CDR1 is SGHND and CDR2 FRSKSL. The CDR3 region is CASSLGLGSSYEQYF. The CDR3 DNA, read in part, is TGTGCCAGCAGTTTAGGTCTGGGGAGCTCCTATGAACAGTAC.

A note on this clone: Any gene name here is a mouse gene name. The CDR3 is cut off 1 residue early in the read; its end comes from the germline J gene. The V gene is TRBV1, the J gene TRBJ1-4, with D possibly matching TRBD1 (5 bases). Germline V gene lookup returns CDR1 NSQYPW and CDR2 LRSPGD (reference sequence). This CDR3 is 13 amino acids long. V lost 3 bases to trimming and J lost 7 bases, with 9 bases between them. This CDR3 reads CTCSAGGSERLFF. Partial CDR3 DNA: TGCACCTGCAGTGCTGGGGGGAGCGAAAGATTATTT.

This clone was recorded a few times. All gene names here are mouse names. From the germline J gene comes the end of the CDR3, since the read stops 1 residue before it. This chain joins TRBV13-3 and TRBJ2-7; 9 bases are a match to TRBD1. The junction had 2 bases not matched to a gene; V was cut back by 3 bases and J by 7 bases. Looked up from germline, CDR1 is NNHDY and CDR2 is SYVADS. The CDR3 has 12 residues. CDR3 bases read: TGTGCCAGCAGTGCCGGGACAGGGGAACAGTAC. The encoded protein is CASSAGTGEQY. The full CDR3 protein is CASSAGTGEQYF.

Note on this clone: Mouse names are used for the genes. This chain's CDR3 is CAWSTWGGRAETLYF. The DNA read from the CDR3 is TGTGCCTGGAGTACCTGGGGGGGCCGTGCAGAAACGCTGTAT. The chain uses TRBV31 and TRBJ2-3; 10 bases line up with TRBD2. The CDR3 goes on 1 residue after the read ends, and that part is filled in from the germline J gene. J gave up 1 base and V 2 bases, and 3 bases lay outside the gene matches. This CDR3 is 15 amino acids long. Per germline, CDR1 GKSSPN and CDR2 SITVG.

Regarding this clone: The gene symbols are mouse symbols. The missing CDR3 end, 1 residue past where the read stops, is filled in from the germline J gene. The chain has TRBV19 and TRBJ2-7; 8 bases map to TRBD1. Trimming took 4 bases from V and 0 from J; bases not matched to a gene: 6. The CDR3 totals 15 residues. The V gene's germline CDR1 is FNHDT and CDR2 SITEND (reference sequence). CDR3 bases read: TGTGCCAGCAGTCGACAGGGGAAGGTCTCCTATGAACAGTAC. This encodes CASSRQGKVSYEQY. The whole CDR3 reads CASSRQGKVSYEQYF.

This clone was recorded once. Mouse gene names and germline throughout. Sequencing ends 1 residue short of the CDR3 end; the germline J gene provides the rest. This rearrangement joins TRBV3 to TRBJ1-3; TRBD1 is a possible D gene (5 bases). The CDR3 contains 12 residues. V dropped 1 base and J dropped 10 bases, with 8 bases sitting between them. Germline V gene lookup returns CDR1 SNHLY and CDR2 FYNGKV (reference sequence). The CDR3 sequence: CASSLGGATLYF. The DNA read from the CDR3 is TGTGCCAGCAGCTTAGGAGGGGCGACGCTCTAT.

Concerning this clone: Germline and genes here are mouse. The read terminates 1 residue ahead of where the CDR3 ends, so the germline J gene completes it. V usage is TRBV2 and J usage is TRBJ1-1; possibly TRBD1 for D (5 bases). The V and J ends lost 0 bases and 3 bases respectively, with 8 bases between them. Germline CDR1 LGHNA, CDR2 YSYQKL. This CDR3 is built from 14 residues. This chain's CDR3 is CASSQDRGYTEVFF. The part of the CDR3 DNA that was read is TGTGCCAGCAGCCAAGATCGGGGCTACACAGAAGTCTTC. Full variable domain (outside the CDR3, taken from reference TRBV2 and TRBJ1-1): DPKIIQKPKYLVAVTGSEKILICEQYLGHNAMYWYRQSAKKPLEFMFSYSYQKLMDNQTASSRFQPQSSKKNHLDLQITALKPDDSATYFCASSQDRGYTEVFFGKGTRLTVV.

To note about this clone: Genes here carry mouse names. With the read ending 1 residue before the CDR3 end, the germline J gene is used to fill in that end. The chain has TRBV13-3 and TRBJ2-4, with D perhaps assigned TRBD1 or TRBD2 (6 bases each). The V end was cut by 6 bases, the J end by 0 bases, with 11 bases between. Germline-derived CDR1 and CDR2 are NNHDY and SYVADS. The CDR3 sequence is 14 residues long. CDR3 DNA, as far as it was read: TGTGCCAGCACTTTGGGGGCTAGTCAAAACACCTTGTAC. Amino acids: CASTLGASQNTLY. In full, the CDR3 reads CASTLGASQNTLYF.

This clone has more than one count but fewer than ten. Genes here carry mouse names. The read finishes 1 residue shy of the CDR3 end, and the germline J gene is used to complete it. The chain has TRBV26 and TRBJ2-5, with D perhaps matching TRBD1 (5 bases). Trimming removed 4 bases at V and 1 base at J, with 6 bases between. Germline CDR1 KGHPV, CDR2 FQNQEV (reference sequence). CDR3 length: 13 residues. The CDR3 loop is CASSRTYQDTQYF. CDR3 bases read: TGTGCCAGCAGTCGGACATACCAAGACACCCAGTAC.

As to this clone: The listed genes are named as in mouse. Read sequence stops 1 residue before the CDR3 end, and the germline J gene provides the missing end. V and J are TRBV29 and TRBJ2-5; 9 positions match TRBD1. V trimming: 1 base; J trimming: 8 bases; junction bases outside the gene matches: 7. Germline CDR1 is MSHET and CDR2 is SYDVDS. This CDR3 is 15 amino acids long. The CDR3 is CASSLWDRAWGTQYF. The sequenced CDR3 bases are TGTGCTAGCAGTTTATGGGACAGGGCGTGGGGCACCCAGTAC.

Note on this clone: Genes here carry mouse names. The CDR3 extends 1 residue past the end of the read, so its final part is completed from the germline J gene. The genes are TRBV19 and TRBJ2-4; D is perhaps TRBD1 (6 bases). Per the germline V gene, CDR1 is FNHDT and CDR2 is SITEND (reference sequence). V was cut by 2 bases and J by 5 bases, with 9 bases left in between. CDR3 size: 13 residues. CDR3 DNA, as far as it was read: TGTGCCAGCAGTATCCGGGACACAAACACCTTGTAC. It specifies CASSIRDTNTLY. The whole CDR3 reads CASSIRDTNTLYF.

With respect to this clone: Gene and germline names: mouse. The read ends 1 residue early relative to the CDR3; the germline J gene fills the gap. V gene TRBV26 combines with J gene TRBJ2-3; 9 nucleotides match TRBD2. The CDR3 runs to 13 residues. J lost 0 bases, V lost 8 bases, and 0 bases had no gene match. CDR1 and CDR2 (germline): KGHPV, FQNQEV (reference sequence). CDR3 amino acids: CASGTGSAETLYF. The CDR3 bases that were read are TGTGCCAGCGGGACTGGGAGTGCAGAAACGCTGTAT.

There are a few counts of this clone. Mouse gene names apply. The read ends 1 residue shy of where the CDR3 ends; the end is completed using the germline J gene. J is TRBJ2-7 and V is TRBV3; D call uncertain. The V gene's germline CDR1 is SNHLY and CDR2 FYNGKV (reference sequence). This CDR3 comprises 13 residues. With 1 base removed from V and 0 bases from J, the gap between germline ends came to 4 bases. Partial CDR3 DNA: TGTGCCAGCAGCTTAGAGGACTCCTATGAACAGTAC. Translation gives CASSLEDSYEQY. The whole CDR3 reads CASSLEDSYEQYF.